The 27 T cell receptor beta chains below were found in one sample sequenced in a study of shared T cell receptors in the human thymus. Measured with immunoSEQ multiplex PCR; TCRdb has only the in-frame clones, and not every one. Here the sample spans hundreds of thousands of clones, around 87% being singletons. This sample also appeared in a second study, on human thymus T cells.

The sequencing input was thymocytes. The receptors here all came from a boy younger than two with a congenital heart defect.

J is TRBJ2-5 and V is TRBV4-3; D unresolved. V dropped 2 bases and J dropped 5 bases, with 15 bases sitting between them. CDR1 and CDR2 (germline): LGHNA, YSLEER. The length of the CDR3 is 15 residues. In DNA form, the CDR3 reads TGCGCCAGCAGCCAAATAAAACGGGTCGGGGAGACCCAGTACTTC. Amino acid sequence: CASSQIKRVGETQYF.

V is TRBV5-1 and J is TRBJ2-1; TRBD1 matches 10 bases. The CDR3 is 14 residues long. V lost 5 bases and J lost 4; bases outside the gene matches: 3. The germline gives CDR1 SGHRS, CDR2 YFSETQ. CDR3 amino acids: CASRGQGLYNEQFF. The CDR3 nucleotides read TGCGCCAGCAGGGGACAGGGGTTGTACAATGAGCAGTTCTTC.

The chain links TRBV12-5 to TRBJ2-7, with D possibly matching TRBD1 (5 bases). Germline lookup yields CDR1 LGHNT and CDR2 FRNRAP. V was cut by 4 bases and J by 4 bases, with 11 bases left in between. CDR3 length equals 13 residues. Written as DNA, the CDR3 is TGTGCTAGTGGTTCCCAGGGATTTTACGAGCAGTACTTC. It yields the protein CASGSQGFYEQYF.

The gene calls are TRBV5-6 and TRBJ1-1, with unresolved D. The CDR3 totals 17 residues. V was trimmed by 2 bases and J by 1 base, leaving 18 bases between them. Germline V gene sequence: CDR1 SGHDT, CDR2 YYEEEE. This CDR3 reads CASSFLGSGRKNTEAFF. The CDR3 nucleotides are TGTGCCAGCAGCTTCCTCGGGAGTGGTAGGAAGAACACTGAAGCTTTCTTT.

The count of this clone is one. This chain links TRBV5-6 with TRBJ1-5; D is undetermined. V lost 4 bases and J lost 6, with 11 bases in between. The CDR3 sequence is 13 residues long. The germline V gene has CDR1 SGHDT and CDR2 YYEEEE. CDR3 residues: CASSREAGQPQHF. The CDR3 DNA reads TGTGCCAGCAGCCGAGAAGCCGGTCAGCCCCAGCATTTT.

The chain carries TRBV2 and TRBJ1-3; TRBD1 might be the D (5 bases). The CDR3 is 15 residues long. CDR1 is SNHLY, CDR2 FYNNEI, per germline. V dropped 5 bases and J dropped 9 bases, with 20 bases sitting between them. As DNA, the CDR3 is TGTGCCAGCAGTCCGGGACTGCGGCGGATTGGCACCATATATTTT. This gives the protein CASSPGLRRIGTIYF. Based on the CDR3 plus reference TRBV2 and TRBJ1-3, the full variable domain is EPEVTQTPSHQVTQMGQEVILRCVPISNHLYFYWYRQILGQKVEFLVSFYNNEISEKSEIFDDQFSVERPDGSNFTLKIRSTKLEDSAMYFCASSPGLRRIGTIYFGEGSWLTVV.

The chain joins TRBV7-9 to TRBJ1-1, with 12 bases that match TRBD1. The ends lost 5 bases at V and 3 bases at J; junction bases unmatched: 7. CDR3 length equals 16 residues. The V gene's germline CDR1 is SEHNR and CDR2 FQNEAQ (reference sequence). The CDR3 region is CASSPGTGGAYTEAFF. The CDR3 nucleotides read TGTGCCAGCAGCCCCGGGACAGGGGGCGCCTACACTGAAGCTTTCTTT.

The chain is built from TRBV11-2 and TRBJ2-3; 13 bases agree with TRBD2. The ends lost 8 bases at V and 0 bases at J; junction bases unmatched: 8. CDR1 is SGHAT, CDR2 FQNNGV, per germline. The CDR3 runs 17 residues. This CDR3 is CASRLTSGGQSTDTQYF. In DNA, the CDR3 is TGTGCCAGCCGGTTGACTAGCGGGGGGCAAAGCACAGATACGCAGTATTTT.

The chain joins TRBV7-9 to TRBJ2-1; TRBD2 matches 7 bases. V lost 2 bases and J lost 1; bases outside the gene matches: 5. CDR3 length: 16 residues. Germline CDR1 reads SEHNR; CDR2 reads FQNEAQ (reference sequence). The CDR3 sequence is CASSLWLRESYNEQFF. The DNA of the CDR3 is TGTGCCAGCAGCTTATGGTTGCGGGAGTCCTACAATGAGCAGTTCTTC.

The V call is TRBV7-9, the J call TRBJ2-1; 10 nucleotides match TRBD2. Germline V CDR1 and CDR2: SEHNR, FQNEAQ (reference sequence). The trim removed 5 bases at V and 0 bases at J, leaving 7 bases unmatched. This CDR3 contains 17 residues. The CDR3: CASSHVGLAASYNEQFF. The CDR3 DNA sequence: TGTGCCAGCAGCCATGTCGGACTAGCGGCCTCCTACAATGAGCAGTTCTTC.

This clone was observed a single time. This rearrangement joins TRBV27 to TRBJ2-5; D may be TRBD2 (5 bases). The J call may be faulty, since TRBJ2-7 better matches the DNA end. The germline CDR1 and CDR2 sequences are MNHEY and SMNVEV (reference sequence). This CDR3 is built from 13 residues. The DNA for the CDR3 is TGTGCCACCCAAGAGGGTCTTGGGTACGAGCAGTACTTC. This encodes CATQEGLGYEQYF.

This chain links TRBV28 with TRBJ1-4; D unresolved. Germline V gene data show CDR1 as MDHEN and CDR2 as SYDVKM. V was shortened by 7 bases and J by 8 bases, with 8 bases between the two germline ends. The CDR3 spans 11 residues. CDR3 residues: CASIRGEKLFF. In nucleotides, the CDR3 is TGTGCCAGCATCCGGGGAGAAAAACTGTTTTTT.

The V gene is TRBV14, the J gene TRBJ1-2; a possible D gene is TRBD1 (6 bases). The V gene's germline CDR1 is SGHDN and CDR2 FVKESK. This CDR3 has 14 residues. V was trimmed by 2 bases and J by 4 bases, leaving 11 bases between them. CDR3 in amino acids: CASSQWTAPYGYTF. The CDR3 DNA reads TGTGCCAGCAGCCAATGGACAGCGCCCTATGGCTACACCTTC.

V gene TRBV9 combines with J gene TRBJ2-1; a possible D gene is TRBD2 (6 bases). The CDR3 is 14 residues long. Per germline, CDR1 SGDLS and CDR2 YYNGEE. V was clipped by 4 bases and J by 12 bases, with 20 bases between them. Here the CDR3 DNA reads TGTGCCAGCAGCCACCCTTCGGTGGAGCGGGCGCAGTTCTTC. Translating gives CASSHPSVERAQFF.

This chain links TRBV7-2 with TRBJ1-6, with 7 bases that match TRBD1. This CDR3 is built from 16 residues. Per germline, CDR1 SGHTA and CDR2 FQGNSA. J gave up 10 bases and V 0 bases, and 9 bases lay outside the gene matches. CDR3 coding DNA: TGTGCCAGCAGCTTAGCGGTCGACCAGGGGGAATCACCCCTCCACTTT. Encoded protein: CASSLAVDQGESPLHF.

This chain joins TRBV28 and TRBJ1-6; TRBD1 agrees at 7 bases. This CDR3 region has 19 residues. V shed 3 bases and J 7 bases; nucleotides not matched to a gene: 18. Per the germline V gene, CDR1 is MDHEN and CDR2 is SYDVKM. The CDR3 sequence is CASSLDLKTGEASNSPLHF. CDR3 in DNA: TGTGCCAGCAGTTTGGACCTCAAAACAGGGGAAGCGTCGAATTCACCCCTCCACTTT.

Here the CDR3 reads CASSRTTRGVSEQYF. CDR3 DNA: TGTGCCAGCAGCCGAACCACCAGGGGAGTATCAGAGCAGTACTTC. This rearrangement joins TRBV27 to TRBJ2-7; D may be TRBD1 (6 bases). CDR3 length: 15 residues. Trimming took off 6 bases at V and 7 bases at J, with 22 bases between the two ends. Germline assignment: CDR1 MNHEY and CDR2 SMNVEV (reference sequence).

This chain links TRBV5-4 with TRBJ1-5, with unresolved D. V lost 2 bases, J lost 5 bases, and 11 bases lay in between. The CDR3 length is 14 residues. Germline CDR1 reads SGHNT; CDR2 reads YYREEE (reference sequence). CDR3 coding DNA: TGTGCCAGCAGCTTATCTGACACCTATCAGCCCCAGCATTTT. The encoded protein is CASSLSDTYQPQHF.

The rearrangement joins TRBV7-9 to TRBJ1-1; 10 bases are a match to TRBD1. Trimming cost V 4 bases and J 4 bases; bases outside gene matches: 3. Germline CDR1 and CDR2: SEHNR and FQNEAQ (reference sequence). The CDR3 runs 14 residues. CDR3 DNA: TGTGCCAGCAGCTCCCGGACAGGGGGCACTGAAGCTTTCTTT. Translation gives CASSSRTGGTEAFF.

The chain couples TRBV4-3 to TRBJ2-4, with 8 bases fitting TRBD2. The CDR3 is made up of 20 amino acids. Germline V gene data show CDR1 as LGHNA and CDR2 as YSLEER. V lost 0 bases, J lost 4 bases, and 17 bases stayed unmatched. The chain's CDR3 is CASSQEPVAGGRILKNIQYF. CDR3 in DNA: TGCGCCAGCAGCCAAGAGCCGGTCGCGGGGGGCCGAATCCTAAAAAACATTCAGTACTTC.

This clone was picked up one time. The V gene is TRBV7-2, the J gene TRBJ2-1, with TRBD2 matching 8 bases. V trimming: 4 bases; J trimming: 2 bases; junction bases outside the gene matches: 7. The germline CDR1 and CDR2 sequences are SGHTA and FQGNSA. The CDR3 sequence is 16 residues long. CDR3 DNA: TGTGCCAGCAGCTCGGGGCGAGCGGGAGCCTACAATGAGCAGTTCTTC. Translated, it gives CASSSGRAGAYNEQFF. The full variable domain, in which reference TRBV7-2 and TRBJ2-1 provide the parts outside the CDR3, is GAGVSQSPSNKVTEKGKDVELRCDPISGHTALYWYRQSLGQGLEFLIYFQGNSAPDKSGLPSDRFSAERTGGSVSTLTIQRTQQEDSAVYLCASSSGRAGAYNEQFFGPGTRLTVL.

The CDR3 nucleotides read TGCGCCAGCAGCCAAGGGGGCCGAAACACCGGGGAGCTGTTTTTT. This translates into CASSQGGRNTGELFF. The J gene is TRBJ2-2, the V gene TRBV4-1; possible D gene TRBD1, 5 bases. The germline V gene has CDR1 MGHRA and CDR2 YSYEKL. The V gene lost 1 base and the J gene lost 2 bases, with 8 bases spanning the gap. CDR3 length: 15 residues.

The rearrangement links TRBV19 to TRBJ2-1; no clear D gene. V lost 10 bases and J 7 bases, leaving 11 bases between the germline ends. The CDR3 consists of 11 residues. Per the germline V gene, CDR1 is LNHDA and CDR2 is SQIVND (reference sequence). The CDR3 DNA is TGTGCCACACGCCTCCGGAATGAGCAGTTCTTC. Translation: CATRLRNEQFF.

The chain recombines TRBV5-1 with TRBJ1-1, with 11 bases aligning to TRBD1. CDR3 length equals 18 residues. From germline, CDR1 is SGHRS and CDR2 YFSETQ. J lost 1 base, V lost 4 bases, and 12 bases had no gene match. The CDR3 coding sequence is TGCGCCAGCAGCGCACCGGGACAGGGGGTCTTGTCGAACACTGAAGCTTTCTTT. Residues: CASSAPGQGVLSNTEAFF. Looking up the rest from reference TRBV5-1 and TRBJ1-1 gives the full variable domain: KAGVTQTPRYLIKTRGQQVTLSCSPISGHRSVSWYQQTPGQGLQFLFEYFSETQRNKGNFPGRFSGRQFSNSRSEMNVSTLELGDSALYLCASSAPGQGVLSNTEAFFGQGTRLTVV.

The chain couples TRBV5-6 to TRBJ2-1; tentative D call: TRBD2 (5 bases). The CDR3 is made up of 11 amino acids. The V end was cut by 7 bases, the J end by 10 bases, with 12 bases between. Germline CDR1 is SGHDT and CDR2 is YYEEEE. CDR3 nucleotide sequence: TGTGCCAGCCGGAGAGGCGGGGAGCAGTTCTTC. It encodes CASRRGGEQFF.

Here the CDR3 DNA reads TGCGCCAGCAGCCGGGACAGGGCGAATCAGCCCCAGCATTTT. Its translation: CASSRDRANQPQHF. V and J are TRBV10-1 and TRBJ1-5, with TRBD1 identical over 9 bases. This CDR3 contains 14 residues. With V trimmed by 6 bases and J by 4 bases, 4 bases remained unmatched. CDR1 is WNHNN, CDR2 SYGVQD, per germline (reference sequence).

The gene calls are TRBV29-1 and TRBJ2-3, with 10 positions matching TRBD1. The CDR3 length is 15 residues. From germline, CDR1 is SQVTM and CDR2 ANQGSEA. V was clipped by 4 bases and J by 2 bases; unmatched bases: 6. The CDR3 region is CSVVGGQGNTDTQYF. The CDR3 region has the DNA TGCAGCGTTGTTGGGGGACAGGGGAACACAGATACGCAGTATTTT.